The next 20 T cell receptor beta chains were all read from a single sample in a study of blood T cell repertoires in COVID-19. The repertoire was sequenced with immunoSEQ multiplex PCR; TCRdb's copy has only in-frame clones and lacks some. The sample shows roughly 250,000 clones, roughly 82% of them seen only once. Sequencing was performed on peripheral blood. The source is a woman older than 75 with active or convalescent COVID-19.

This rearrangement joins TRBV5-4 to TRBJ2-5; 7 positions match TRBD1. The V segment lost 2 bases and the J segment 5 bases; nucleotides outside the gene matches: 3. The CDR3 covers 13 residues. CDR1 is SGHNT and CDR2 is YYREEE in the germline V gene (reference sequence). In DNA form, the CDR3 reads TGTGCCAGCAGCTTACAGGGGTCGGAGACCCAGTACTTC. Protein: CASSLQGSETQYF.

The rearrangement links TRBV2 to TRBJ2-5, with D maybe TRBD1 (5 bases). Germline V gene data show CDR1 as SNHLY and CDR2 as FYNNEI. CDR3 length equals 13 residues. Trimming took 2 bases from V and 3 from J, leaving 7 bases between them. CDR3 loop: CASSEQGKETQYF. CDR3 sequence (DNA): TGTGCCAGCAGTGAACAGGGAAAAGAGACCCAGTACTTC. Complete variable domain (other parts from reference TRBV2 and TRBJ2-5): EPEVTQTPSHQVTQMGQEVILRCVPISNHLYFYWYRQILGQKVEFLVSFYNNEISEKSEIFDDQFSVERPDGSNFTLKIRSTKLEDSAMYFCASSEQGKETQYFGPGTRLLVL.

The rearrangement joins TRBV28 to TRBJ1-4; TRBD1 agrees at 9 bases. J gave up 5 bases and V 6 bases, and 10 bases lay outside the gene matches. This CDR3 is 16 amino acids long. Germline CDR1 MDHEN, CDR2 SYDVKM. The CDR3 coding sequence is TGTGCCAGCAGGAGACCGAAGGGACAGGGAAATGAAAAACTGTTTTTT. It is translated as CASRRPKGQGNEKLFF.

This clone was observed a single time. Written as DNA, the CDR3 is TGTGCCAGCTCACCGGACAGCCAGTTTGGCGAGCAGTACTTC. Its protein is CASSPDSQFGEQYF. The chain links TRBV18 to TRBJ2-7; D possibly corresponds to TRBD1 (6 bases). Germline assignment: CDR1 KGHSH and CDR2 LQKENI. The length of the CDR3 is 14 residues. Trimming pared 3 bases from V and 6 bases from J, leaving 15 bases between.

This rearrangement joins TRBV5-1 to TRBJ2-7, with TRBD1 identical over 8 bases. Germline CDR1 SGHRS, CDR2 YFSETQ. Trimming took 2 bases from V and 5 from J; bases not matched to a gene: 3. The CDR3 sequence is 13 residues long. The CDR3, as DNA: TGCGCCAGCAGCTTAACAGGGGGTAACGAGCAGTACTTC. This translates into CASSLTGGNEQYF.

This clone was seen once. The chain has TRBV5-6 and TRBJ2-1; 10 bases map to TRBD2. The CDR3 runs to 16 residues. Per the germline V gene, CDR1 is SGHDT and CDR2 is YYEEEE. J gave up 8 bases and V 0 bases, and 8 bases lay outside the gene matches. CDR3 region: CASSLASGRALDEQFF. The CDR3 DNA is TGTGCCAGCAGCTTGGCCAGCGGGAGGGCCCTCGATGAGCAGTTCTTC.

The rearrangement links TRBV15 to TRBJ1-5; possible D gene TRBD1, 5 bases. The CDR3 is 16 amino acids. CDR1 is LNHNV, CDR2 YYDKDF, per germline (reference sequence). V was trimmed by 0 bases and J by 1 base, leaving 10 bases between them. The CDR3 DNA reads as TGTGCCACCAGCAGAGATTCCCCAGGGAGCAATCAGCCCCAGCATTTT. As protein: CATSRDSPGSNQPQHF.

The CDR3 is CASSQYRDRGNEQYF. The CDR3 DNA reads as TGTGCCAGCAGCCAATACCGGGACAGGGGGAACGAGCAGTACTTC. The chain couples TRBV3-1 (or the pseudogene TRBV3-2) to TRBJ2-7, with TRBD1 identical over 11 bases. The CDR3 has 15 amino acids. V was clipped by 2 bases and J by 5 bases; unmatched bases: 5. Germline V gene data show CDR1 as LGHDT and CDR2 as YNNKEL (reference sequence).

The rearrangement links TRBV7-8 to TRBJ2-7; no reliable D call. CDR1 SGHVS and CDR2 FQNEAQ come from the germline V gene. The V and J ends lost 5 bases and 3 bases respectively, with 17 bases between them. This CDR3 contains 15 residues. The CDR3 reads CASSQIFSFVYEQYF. As DNA, the CDR3 is TGTGCCAGCAGCCAAATATTCTCCTTTGTCTACGAGCAGTACTTC.

CDR3 sequence: CASLLDREAFF. The CDR3 DNA sequence: TGTGCCAGCCTACTGGACAGGGAAGCTTTCTTT. The J gene is TRBJ1-1, the V gene TRBV19; 7 nucleotides line up with TRBD1. The V gene end was trimmed by 9 bases and the J gene end by 8 bases; junction bases not matched to a gene: 6. CDR3 length: 11 residues. Looked up from germline, CDR1 is LNHDA and CDR2 is SQIVND (reference sequence).

The chain couples TRBV5-1 to TRBJ2-3; the D gene is possibly TRBD1 (5 bases). V shed 0 bases and J shed 2 bases, with 10 bases lying between them. Germline CDR1 is SGHRS and CDR2 is YFSETQ. The CDR3 length is 15 residues. CDR3 in DNA: TGCGCCAGCAGCTTGGGGCCAGGGTACACAGATACGCAGTATTTT. Protein sequence: CASSLGPGYTDTQYF.

The CDR3 region has the DNA TGTGCCAGCAGTGAAGATGGCGTAGGAGCTAACTATGGCTACACCTTC. Its translation: CASSEDGVGANYGYTF. The chain employs TRBV6-1 and TRBJ1-2; D remains unclear. The CDR3 has 16 residues. Trimming shortened V by 1 base and J by 0 bases, and 12 bases separated the two germline ends. CDR1 is MNHNS, CDR2 SASEGT, per germline.

This clone was observed a single time. The junction does not match germline at one end; this may be a read error. The DNA for the CDR3 is TGTGCCGGCAGCCCTCAACCGGACAGCTCCTACGAGCAGTACTTC. It is translated as CAGSPQPDSSYEQYF. This rearrangement joins TRBV5-4 to TRBJ2-7; D may be TRBD1 (6 bases). The CDR3 has 15 amino acids. The germline V gene has CDR1 SGHNT and CDR2 YYREEE (reference sequence).

The rearrangement joins TRBV27 to TRBJ2-1; no definite D call. Germline V gene data show CDR1 as MNHEY and CDR2 as SMNVEV (reference sequence). The CDR3 totals 12 residues. V was pared by 8 bases and J by 2 bases, with 7 bases between. The CDR3 protein is CASGTTYNEQFF. CDR3 DNA sequence: TGTGCCAGCGGCACTACCTACAATGAGCAGTTCTTC.

This clone was detected only a few times. The chain combines TRBV28 with TRBJ2-7; 10 bases agree with TRBD1. V lost 5 bases to trimming and J lost 7 bases; unmatched junction nucleotides: 11. The CDR3 is 15 amino acids. The germline CDR1 and CDR2 sequences are MDHEN and SYDVKM. Here the CDR3 DNA reads TGTGCCAGCAGTCCCCAGACAGGGGGCTTAGGGGAGCAGTACTTC. The encoded protein is CASSPQTGGLGEQYF.

The rearrangement links TRBV3-1 (or the pseudogene TRBV3-2) to TRBJ2-3, with 12 bases matching TRBD2. The germline CDR1 and CDR2 sequences are LGHDT and YNNKEL (reference sequence). CDR3 length: 17 amino acids. With 4 bases clipped from V and 2 bases from J, the junction kept 7 bases outside the gene matches. In DNA form, the CDR3 reads TGTGCCAGCAGCCCCCGGACTAGCGGGATACCCACAGATACGCAGTATTTT. Amino acid sequence: CASSPRTSGIPTDTQYF.

The chain couples TRBV19 to TRBJ1-6; D is unclear. V was trimmed by 5 bases and J by 7 bases, leaving 12 bases between them. From germline, CDR1 is LNHDA and CDR2 SQIVND (reference sequence). The CDR3 contains 14 residues. In DNA, the CDR3 is TGTGCCAGTAGTCCATTATCACAGAATTCACCCCTCCACTTT. Amino acids: CASSPLSQNSPLHF. The entire variable domain, with the rest obtained from reference TRBV19 and TRBJ1-6, is as follows: DGGITQSPKYLFRKEGQNVTLSCEQNLNHDAMYWYRQDPGQGLRLIYYSQIVNDFQKGDIAEGYSVSREKKESFPLTVTSAQKNPTAFYLCASSPLSQNSPLHFGNGTRLTVT.

This clone has just a few counts. The CDR3: CASSLEHFTEAFF. CDR3 coding DNA: TGCGCCAGCAGCTTGGAACATTTCACTGAAGCTTTCTTT. The chain carries TRBV5-1 and TRBJ1-1; D ambiguous. CDR1 and CDR2 from the germline V gene are SGHRS and YFSETQ. Trimming pared 0 bases from V and 4 bases from J, leaving 7 bases between. CDR3 size: 13 residues. The full variable domain, in which reference TRBV5-1 and TRBJ1-1 provide the parts outside the CDR3, is KAGVTQTPRYLIKTRGQQVTLSCSPISGHRSVSWYQQTPGQGLQFLFEYFSETQRNKGNFPGRFSGRQFSNSRSEMNVSTLELGDSALYLCASSLEHFTEAFFGQGTRLTVV.

V gene TRBV9 combines with J gene TRBJ1-5, with TRBD1 matching over 8 bases. CDR1 is SGDLS and CDR2 is YYNGEE in the germline V gene. V lost 4 bases to trimming and J lost 1 base; unmatched junction nucleotides: 4. The CDR3 loop spans 15 amino acids. The chain's CDR3 is CASSLTGESNQPQHF. The CDR3 DNA reads as TGTGCCAGCAGCCTGACAGGGGAAAGCAATCAGCCCCAGCATTTT.

The J gene is TRBJ1-2, the V gene TRBV5-1; D not certain. CDR3 length equals 12 residues. The ends were cut back, 0 bases at V and 7 bases at J, with 7 bases in the middle. CDR1 is SGHRS and CDR2 is YFSETQ in the germline V gene. CDR3 region: CASSLGLGGYTF. DNA for the CDR3: TGCGCCAGCAGCTTGGGGCTTGGTGGCTACACCTTC.